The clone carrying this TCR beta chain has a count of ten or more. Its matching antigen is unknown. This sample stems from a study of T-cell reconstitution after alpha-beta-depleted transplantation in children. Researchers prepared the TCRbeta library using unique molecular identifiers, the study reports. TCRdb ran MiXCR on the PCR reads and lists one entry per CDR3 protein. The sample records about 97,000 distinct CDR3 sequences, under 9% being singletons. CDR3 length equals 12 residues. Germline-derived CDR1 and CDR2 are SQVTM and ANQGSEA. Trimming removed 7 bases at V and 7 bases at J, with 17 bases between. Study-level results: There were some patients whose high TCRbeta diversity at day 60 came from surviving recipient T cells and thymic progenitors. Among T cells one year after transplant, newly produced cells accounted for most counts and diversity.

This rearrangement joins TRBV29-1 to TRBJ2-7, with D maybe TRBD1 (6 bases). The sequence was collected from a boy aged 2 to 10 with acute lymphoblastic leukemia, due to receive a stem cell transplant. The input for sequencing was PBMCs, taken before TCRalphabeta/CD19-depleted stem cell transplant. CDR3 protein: CSAGTPREEQYF. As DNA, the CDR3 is TGCAGCGCGGGGACACCCAGGGAGGAGCAGTACTTC.